These 30 T cell receptor beta chains came from one sample sequenced in a study of shared T cell receptors in the human thymus. The table came from immunoSEQ multiplex PCR; TCRdb's copy has only in-frame clones and leaves some out. The table shows some 700,000 clones, with approximately 85% occurring only once. The sample also formed part of further work on human thymus T cells.

Material: thymocytes. These receptors came from a girl in the first two years of life with a congenital heart defect.

V is TRBV19 and J is TRBJ2-3; possible D gene TRBD2, 7 bases. The ends were cut back, 5 bases at V and 6 bases at J, with 18 bases in the middle. The CDR3 has 15 amino acids. Germline CDR1 reads LNHDA; CDR2 reads SQIVND (reference sequence). The CDR3 sequence is CASSWGGRSWDTQYF. The CDR3 bases are TGTGCCAGTAGTTGGGGGGGCCGCTCCTGGGATACGCAGTATTTT.

V gene TRBV5-6 combines with J gene TRBJ2-1; 10 nucleotides match TRBD2. The CDR3 extends over 15 amino acids. CDR1 and CDR2 from the germline V gene are SGHDT and YYEEEE. Unmatched junction bases numbered 9, after V lost 0 bases and J lost 12 bases. The CDR3 DNA reads TGTGCCAGCAGCTTGGAGCGGGGGGGCAGGTGGGGGCAGTTCTTC. It encodes CASSLERGGRWGQFF.

This clone has only a few counts. The chain carries TRBV5-6 and TRBJ1-6; 11 bases line up with TRBD1. This CDR3 has 16 residues. The germline V gene encodes CDR1 SGHDT and CDR2 YYEEEE. V gave up 2 bases and J gave up 6 bases; unmatched junction bases: 4. CDR3 nucleotide sequence: TGTGCCAGCAGCTTAGGGACAGGGGGGCGTAATTCACCCCTCCACTTT. This translates into CASSLGTGGRNSPLHF.

This CDR3 is CASSLSRVSGANVLTF. The CDR3 coding sequence is TGTGCCAGCAGTCTCTCACGGGTCTCTGGGGCCAACGTCCTGACTTTC. The rearrangement uses TRBV27 and TRBJ2-6; D is ambiguous. This CDR3 contains 16 residues. Germline-derived CDR1 and CDR2 are MNHEY and SMNVEV (reference sequence). Between the trimmed V and J ends, which lost 5 bases and 0 bases, there was a span of 11 bases.

V and J are TRBV28 and TRBJ2-7; 10 nucleotides agree with TRBD1. The CDR3 runs 15 residues. V gave up 4 bases and J gave up 3 bases; unmatched junction bases: 6. Germline V lookup: CDR1 MDHEN, CDR2 SYDVKM. The CDR3 DNA reads TGTGCCAGCAGTTATCCGGGACAGGGGATCTACGAGCAGTACTTC. Encoded protein: CASSYPGQGIYEQYF.

The CDR3 here is CASSVGRDRGHFGYGYTF. Here the CDR3 DNA reads TGTGCCAGCAGCGTAGGTCGAGACAGGGGGCATTTCGGCTATGGCTACACCTTC. This chain uses TRBV9 with TRBJ1-2; 10 bases are a match to TRBD1. This CDR3 is built from 18 residues. V dropped 0 bases and J dropped 4; count of bases not matched to a gene: 12. Germline CDR1 is SGDLS and CDR2 is YYNGEE.

The chain carries TRBV5-1 and TRBJ2-3; a weak D match, TRBD1 (6 bases). Trimming took off 2 bases at V and 2 bases at J, with 9 bases between the two ends. The CDR3 is made up of 14 amino acids. The V gene's germline CDR1 is SGHRS and CDR2 YFSETQ. The CDR3 here is CASSFGQITDTQYF. CDR3 DNA sequence: TGCGCCAGCAGCTTCGGACAGATCACAGATACGCAGTATTTT.

For the CDR3, the DNA is TGTGCCAGCAGTCGGACAGTTCTCTCCTATAATTCACCCCTCCACTTT. Translated: CASSRTVLSYNSPLHF. The chain uses TRBV28 and TRBJ1-6; maybe TRBD1 (6 bases). Deletions cut 5 bases from V and 0 bases from J, with 11 bases between. This CDR3 comprises 16 residues. The germline gives CDR1 MDHEN, CDR2 SYDVKM.

The chain carries TRBV27 and TRBJ1-1; 7 positions agree with TRBD1. CDR1 MNHEY and CDR2 SMNVEV come from the germline V gene (reference sequence). J was trimmed by 0 bases and V by 5 bases; bases with no gene match: 12. The CDR3 has 17 residues. DNA of the CDR3: TGTGCCAGCAGTCGGGAGGGACAGCGGAGAGTGAACACTGAAGCTTTCTTT. Protein product: CASSREGQRRVNTEAFF.

This clone showed up just once. The chain combines TRBV5-1 with TRBJ1-2, with 11 bases lining up with TRBD1. V trimming: 4 bases; J trimming: 4 bases; junction bases outside the gene matches: 9. The germline V gene has CDR1 SGHRS and CDR2 YFSETQ. CDR3 length: 16 amino acids. The CDR3 spells CASSRPGTGGSYGYTF. In nucleotides, the CDR3 is TGCGCCAGCAGCCGGCCCGGGACAGGGGGATCCTATGGCTACACCTTC.

This clone was seen once. The chain links TRBV7-6 to TRBJ2-3, with 9 nucleotides matching TRBD1. This CDR3 spans 17 amino acids. Germline V gives CDR1 SGHVS, CDR2 FNYEAQ. V was pared by 2 bases and J by 2 bases, with 8 bases of the junction left unmatched. This chain's CDR3 is CASSLRRQGELTDTQYF. DNA for the CDR3: TGTGCCAGCAGCTTACGGAGACAGGGGGAGCTCACAGATACGCAGTATTTT.

J is TRBJ1-4 and V is TRBV4-3; D not certain. V was shortened by 3 bases and J by 3 bases, with 11 bases between the two germline ends. The CDR3 runs to 15 residues. Per germline, CDR1 LGHNA and CDR2 YSLEER. CDR3 sequence reads: CASSQRHRPNEKLFF. As DNA, the CDR3 is TGCGCCAGCAGCCAGAGACATCGCCCTAATGAAAAACTGTTTTTT.

CDR3 residues: CASKGERSGELFF. The CDR3 DNA sequence: TGTGCCAGCAAAGGGGAAAGGTCCGGGGAGCTGTTTTTT. The V gene is TRBV2, the J gene TRBJ2-2, with a weak D call TRBD1 (5 bases). V was pared by 7 bases and J by 6 bases, with 12 bases between. Germline V CDR1 and CDR2: SNHLY, FYNNEI. The length of the CDR3 is 13 residues.

V gene TRBV10-2 combines with J gene TRBJ1-3, with 7 bases that match TRBD1. CDR3 length: 15 residues. With 5 bases clipped from V and 4 bases from J, the junction kept 8 bases outside the gene matches. Germline V gene sequence: CDR1 WSHSY, CDR2 SAAADI. CDR3 in DNA: TGCGCCAGCAGTTTTTTGAGGGGGCGAGGAAACACCATATATTTT. It is translated as CASSFLRGRGNTIYF.

This clone was picked up a small number of times. The V and J genes are TRBV14 and TRBJ2-7, with D possibly TRBD1 on 5 matching bases. Germline CDR1 SGHDN, CDR2 FVKESK. This CDR3 region has 17 residues. V lost 3 bases, J lost 3 bases, and 21 bases lay in between. The CDR3 here is CASSHGAPIIPGYEQYF. In nucleotides, the CDR3 is TGTGCCAGCAGCCATGGGGCTCCTATAATTCCGGGCTACGAGCAGTACTTC.

This clone was found once. The rearrangement joins TRBV7-6 to TRBJ1-2; D gene uncertain. V shed 5 bases and J shed 7 bases, with 23 bases lying between them. CDR1 and CDR2 from the germline V gene are SGHVS and FNYEAQ. The CDR3 covers 16 residues. CDR3 amino acids: CASSPVSPNAPSGYTF. For the CDR3, the DNA is TGTGCCAGCAGCCCGGTAAGCCCCAATGCACCAAGTGGCTACACCTTC.

V is TRBV6-5 and J is TRBJ2-7, with 8 bases that match TRBD1. J lost 1 base, V lost 5 bases, and 7 bases had no gene match. CDR3 length equals 15 residues. The germline gives CDR1 MNHEY, CDR2 SVGAGI. The CDR3 coding sequence is TGTGCCAGCAGTCACCGACAGGGGACATCCTACGAGCAGTACTTC. It encodes CASSHRQGTSYEQYF.

On this clone: At one end, the junction sequence differs from germline, possibly due to a read error. The chain is built from TRBV7-2 and TRBJ2-3; 7 nucleotides align to TRBD2. The CDR3 extends over 12 amino acids. Germline CDR1 reads SGHTA; CDR2 reads FQGNSA. The CDR3: CASSSGLVRLNF. CDR3 sequence (DNA): TGTGCCAGCAGCTCTGGACTAGTACGTTTGAATTTT.

This clone was seen only a few times. The chain has TRBV2 and TRBJ1-3, with 8 bases identical to TRBD1. From germline, CDR1 is SNHLY and CDR2 FYNNEI. The CDR3 is 15 amino acids. Losses at the gene ends were 8 bases for V and 9 bases for J; bases not matched to a gene: 15. Here the CDR3 DNA reads TGTGCCAGCTCGATAGGACAGGGAGGATTCGGCACCATATATTTT. It codes for CASSIGQGGFGTIYF.

This chain joins TRBV2 and TRBJ2-7; the D is unclear. CDR1 is SNHLY, CDR2 FYNNEI, per germline. V lost 4 bases, J lost 0 bases, and 13 bases lay in between. This CDR3 has 15 residues. The CDR3 sequence is CASSGMLLPSYEQYF. The CDR3 bases are TGTGCCAGCAGTGGCATGTTACTTCCCTCCTACGAGCAGTACTTC. The variable domain in full, with the rest retrieved from reference TRBV2 and TRBJ2-7, is EPEVTQTPSHQVTQMGQEVILRCVPISNHLYFYWYRQILGQKVEFLVSFYNNEISEKSEIFDDQFSVERPDGSNFTLKIRSTKLEDSAMYFCASSGMLLPSYEQYFGPGTRLTVT.

This chain uses TRBV5-1 with TRBJ1-2; D might be TRBD1 (5 bases). Germline CDR1 SGHRS, CDR2 YFSETQ. This CDR3 contains 15 residues. V lost 2 bases and J 6 bases, leaving 17 bases between the germline ends. CDR3 coding DNA: TGCGCCAGCAGCTTAAGGGGTTGGCTGACAGATGGCTACACCTTC. It codes for CASSLRGWLTDGYTF.

The count of this clone is one. The chain employs TRBV6-1 and TRBJ2-1; 7 positions agree with TRBD2. V lost 11 bases to trimming and J lost 1 base; unmatched junction nucleotides: 11. The CDR3 has 15 amino acids. Germline V gene data show CDR1 as MNHNS and CDR2 as SASEGT. In nucleotides, the CDR3 is TGTGCCGGCAAACCTGGACTAGGGTCCTACAATGAGCAGTTCTTC. Translating gives CAGKPGLGSYNEQFF.

This chain uses TRBV23-1 with TRBJ1-2; TRBD1 matches 8 bases. TRBV23-1 is labeled an ORF, and its function is uncertain. V lost 2 bases, J lost 5 bases, and 4 bases stayed unmatched. This CDR3 comprises 14 residues. The DNA of the CDR3 is TGCGCCAGCAGTCAACCCGACAGGGGTTATGGCTACACCTTC. It specifies CASSQPDRGYGYTF.

This rearrangement joins TRBV19 to TRBJ1-5; no firm D call. CDR1 is LNHDA, CDR2 SQIVND, per germline (reference sequence). This CDR3 comprises 12 residues. The V and J ends lost 6 bases and 9 bases respectively, with 12 bases between them. CDR3: CASSPPRGPQHF. In nucleotides, the CDR3 is TGTGCCAGTAGCCCGCCGCGGGGGCCCCAGCATTTT.

V gene TRBV7-9 combines with J gene TRBJ1-2; 9 bases match TRBD1. CDR3 length: 13 amino acids. From germline, CDR1 is SEHNR and CDR2 FQNEAQ (reference sequence). Trimming removed 6 bases from V and 6 bases from J; junction bases left unmatched: 5. CDR3 sequence reads: CASRPTGGDGYTF. CDR3 bases: TGTGCCAGCAGACCTACAGGGGGCGATGGCTACACCTTC.

The rearrangement links TRBV5-1 to TRBJ2-7; TRBD1 agrees at 11 bases. The CDR3 is 15 residues long. Germline CDR1 and CDR2: SGHRS and YFSETQ. Unmatched junction bases numbered 2, after V lost 0 bases and J lost 3 bases. The CDR3, as DNA: TGCGCCAGCAGCTTGGGGACAGGGGGCGACTACGAGCAGTACTTC. Its translation is CASSLGTGGDYEQYF.

The chain combines TRBV5-1 with TRBJ2-3; a weak D match, TRBD2 (5 bases). There are 12 residues in the CDR3. Trimming took 5 bases from V and 6 from J, leaving 10 bases between them. From germline, CDR1 is SGHRS and CDR2 YFSETQ. In DNA form, the CDR3 reads TGCGCCAGCAGGGACTTCCCCGATACGCAGTATTTT. It translates to CASRDFPDTQYF.

The rearrangement joins TRBV4-1 to TRBJ1-1; 7 bases fit TRBD1. Losses at the gene ends were 4 bases for V and 5 bases for J; bases not matched to a gene: 7. Germline CDR1 reads MGHRA; CDR2 reads YSYEKL. The CDR3 consists of 14 residues. CDR3 sequence (DNA): TGCGCCAGCAGCCGAGCACAACAGGGGACTGAAGCTTTCTTT. Encoded protein: CASSRAQQGTEAFF.

CDR3 in DNA: TGTGCCAGTAGTATATGGAACAAGACAGAGGCCAATCAGCCCCAGCATTTT. This translates into CASSIWNKTEANQPQHF. This chain connects TRBV19 to TRBJ1-5, with D perhaps TRBD1 (5 bases). The length of the CDR3 is 17 residues. The V end was cut by 2 bases, the J end by 3 bases, with 17 bases between. Germline CDR1 LNHDA, CDR2 SQIVND (reference sequence).

This chain connects TRBV2 to TRBJ1-1, with TRBD1 matching over 7 bases. This CDR3 contains 14 residues. Germline CDR1 is SNHLY and CDR2 is FYNNEI. With V trimmed by 4 bases and J by 2 bases, 4 bases remained unmatched. This CDR3 is CASSGDRVNTEAFF. In nucleotides, the CDR3 is TGTGCCAGCAGTGGGGACAGAGTAAACACTGAAGCTTTCTTT.